This T cell receptor (beta chain) came from a study of cytomegalovirus exposure and HLA in healthy donors. Overall study context: A prior analysis found 90 million to 120 million unique TCR beta sequences from about 179 million T cells. Whole-study findings and limits: A later look showed TCR association rates differing by HLA locus, highest for DRB1 and lowest for HLA-C.

Researchers ran the PCR with 60 Vbeta and 13 Jbeta primers. Some clones are missing from TCRdb's copy, which holds only in-frame ones; the method was immunoSEQ multiplex PCR. The sample contains about 200,000 clones, roughly four fifths of which appear only once. As for this clone: Its antigen remains unknown.

The germline V gene encodes CDR1 SGHNT and CDR2 YYREEE (reference sequence). This CDR3 is 17 amino acids long. Trimming cost V 0 bases and J 5 bases; bases outside gene matches: 8. The J gene is TRBJ2-2, the V gene TRBV5-4; 9 nucleotides agree with TRBD2. Sequencing input: PBMCs. The sequence was obtained from a girl between 2 and 10 years old in good health and CMV-seronegative. The DNA of the CDR3 is TGTGCCAGCAGCTTGGGTACGCGGGAGGGCCGTACCGGGGAGCTGTTTTTT. It encodes CASSLGTREGRTGELFF.